The source of this T cell receptor beta chain is a study of cytomegalovirus exposure and HLA in healthy donors. Vbeta (60) and Jbeta (13) primers were used in the PCR. Original methodology: Later reanalysis found 60 million to 90 million unique TCR beta chains, around 10 million of them shared. Only in-frame clones appear in the TCRdb table, and some are missing; sequencing was by immunoSEQ multiplex PCR. D and trimming were read from the DNA, whereas the V and J calls and clone size are those reported in that table. The table has about 160,000 clones, 68% seen once. This clone occurred a few times. This TCR derives from a man in his fifties or sixties in good health and CMV-seronegative. The sequencing sample was made of PBMCs.

DNA of the CDR3: TGTGCCAGCAGTGTTGGCGCAGGGGGCAGTCAGCCCCAGCATTTT. Translated, it gives CASSVGAGGSQPQHF. J is TRBJ1-5 and V is TRBV2, with 8 bases that match TRBD1. Germline trimming cut 4 bases from V and 6 bases from J; bases unmatched to any gene: 8. The CDR3 is made up of 15 amino acids. CDR1 and CDR2 from the germline V gene are SNHLY and FYNNEI.